These T cell receptor beta chains were read from a single sample in a study of blood T cell repertoires in COVID-19. Produced via immunoSEQ multiplex PCR; TCRdb's table is partial and in-frame only. The sample contains approximately 12,000 clones, roughly 70% of which appear only once. Sequencing used peripheral blood. These receptor sequences come from a man in his sixties with COVID-19, enrolled during active disease. The CDR3 runs from the conserved cysteine through the conserved F or W. The order of the fields is V gene, J gene, D gene, clone size, CDR3 protein, CDR3 DNA. D genes are given only for firm matches. Some rows have no size entry. The others give once, few or many, or a class for an expanded clone.

>TRBV5-1|TRBJ1-2|.|.
CASSSGTIQGPKGYTF
TGCGCCAGCAGCTCTGGGACAATTCAGGGTCCTAAGGGCTACACCTTC
>TRBV21-1|TRBJ2-7|.|few
CASLRGQGRVYEQYF
TGTGCCAGCCTGCGGGGGCAGGGAAGGGTCTACGAGCAGTACTTC
>TRBV11-2|TRBJ2-7|TRBD1|.
CASSPDGTGWAYEQYF
TGTGCCAGCAGCCCTGATGGGACAGGGTGGGCCTACGAGCAGTACTTC
>TRBV6-5|TRBJ1-1|.|few
CASSWYSVAMNTEAFF
TGTGCCAGCAGTTGGTACTCCGTCGCCATGAACACTGAAGCTTTCTTT
>TRBV28|TRBJ2-3|TRBD1|few
CASSRGSTDTQYF
TGTGCCAGCTCCAGGGGGAGCACAGATACGCAGTATTTT
>TRBV6-5|TRBJ1-2|.|once
CASSLPVFPYGYTF
TGTGCCAGCAGTTTACCAGTATTCCCCTATGGCTACACCTTC
>TRBV19|TRBJ1-2|TRBD1|.
CASSIRTGTDYGYTF
TGTGCCAGTAGTATTCGGACCGGGACAGACTATGGCTACACCTTC
>TRBV28|TRBJ1-5|TRBD1|.
CASSFRTGVGQPQHF
TGTGCCAGCAGTTTTAGGACAGGGGTCGGTCAGCCCCAGCATTTT
>TRBV27|TRBJ1-5|TRBD1|.
CASSPWTGGQPQHF
TGTGCCAGCAGTCCGTGGACAGGGGGTCAGCCCCAGCATTTT
>TRBV7-6|TRBJ2-3|TRBD1|.
CASSLGTGGSTDTQYF
TGTGCCAGCAGCTTAGGGACAGGGGGAAGCACAGATACGCAGTATTTT
>TRBV11-3|TRBJ1-1|.|.
CASSFRVNTEAFF
TGTGCCAGCAGCTTTCGGGTGAACACTGAAGCTTTCTTT
>TRBV5-3|TRBJ1-2|.|.
CARSLASRTRGYTF
TGTGCCAGAAGCTTGGCGTCAAGGACAAGAGGCTACACCTTC
>TRBV12-3/TRBV12-4|TRBJ1-1|.|.
CASSSGAVTEAFF
TGTGCCAGCAGTTCAGGGGCGGTCACTGAAGCTTTCTTT
>TRBV7-9|TRBJ2-2|.|few
CASSLVGSVTGELFF
TGTGCCAGCAGCTTGGTCGGGAGCGTCACCGGGGAGCTGTTTTTT
>TRBV29-1|TRBJ1-3|.|.
CSVTGYGNTIYF
TGCAGCGTCACAGGGTATGGAAACACCATATATTTT
>TRBV28|TRBJ1-2|TRBD1|.
CASSFVSDRVGLNYGYTF
TGTGCCAGCAGTTTTGTGTCGGACAGGGTTGGACTTAACTATGGCTACACCTTC
>TRBV6-4|TRBJ2-1|.|.
CASSVTAGLPGNEQFF
TGTGCCAGCAGTGTCACTGCGGGCTTACCAGGCAATGAGCAGTTCTTC
>TRBV27|TRBJ2-2|.|.
CASSPFEGYTGELFF
TGTGCCAGCAGCCCTTTTGAGGGATACACCGGGGAGCTGTTTTTT
>TRBV7-9|TRBJ1-6|.|.
CASSLDSDNSPLHF
TGTGCCAGCAGCCTCGACAGTGATAATTCACCCCTCCACTTT
>TRBV7-9|TRBJ2-3|TRBD2|.
CASSWPGLAGADTQYF
TGTGCCAGCAGCTGGCCGGGACTAGCCGGGGCAGATACGCAGTATTTT
>TRBV3-1/TRBV3-2|TRBJ2-5|.|.
CASSLRWETQYF
TGTGCCAGCAGCCTGAGGTGGGAGACCCAGTACTTC
>TRBV6-5|TRBJ2-1|.|.
CASSYHWSGEQFF
TGTGCCAGCAGTTACCATTGGTCCGGTGAGCAGTTCTTC
>TRBV28|TRBJ1-1|.|.
CASTSPGNTEAFF
TGTGCCAGCACCTCTCCCGGGAACACTGAAGCTTTCTTT
>TRBV9|TRBJ2-1|TRBD2|.
CASSVGTSGGTEQFF
TGTGCCAGCAGCGTTGGGACTAGCGGGGGGACTGAGCAGTTCTTC
>TRBV7-9|TRBJ1-2|TRBD1|.
CASSQSTGSGYTF
TGTGCCAGCAGCCAATCGACAGGGAGTGGCTACACCTTC
>TRBV6-6|TRBJ2-1|TRBD1|.
CASEDRGLNEQFF
TGTGCCAGCGAGGACAGGGGGCTAAATGAGCAGTTCTTC
>TRBV5-8|TRBJ1-2|.|.
CASSPKGGRGHGYTF
TGTGCCAGCAGCCCTAAGGGCGGGAGGGGCCATGGCTACACCTTC
>TRBV25-1|TRBJ2-5|TRBD2|.
CASSEGRKAGGQETQYF
TGTGCCAGCAGTGAAGGTCGGAAGGCGGGAGGGCAAGAGACCCAGTACTTC
>TRBV19|TRBJ1-3|TRBD1|few
CASRSTGGGNTIYF
TGTGCCAGTAGGTCGACAGGGGGCGGAAACACCATATATTTT
>TRBV18|TRBJ2-3|.|few
CASSPPPRGNTDTQYF
TGTGCCAGCTCACCACCCCCAAGGGGTAACACAGATACGCAGTATTTT
>TRBV25-1|TRBJ1-4|.|few
CASSESGGGRSNEKLFF
TGTGCCAGCAGTGAATCCGGGGGGGGCCGAAGTAATGAAAAACTGTTTTTT
>TRBV7-9|TRBJ2-2|TRBD2|.
CASSPGSSGRAVYTGELFF
TGTGCCAGCAGCCCCGGGTCTAGCGGGAGGGCCGTATACACCGGGGAGCTGTTTTTT
>TRBV9|TRBJ2-7|.|.
CASSVAGGIYEQYF
TGTGCCAGCAGCGTAGCTGGAGGGATTTACGAGCAGTACTTC
>TRBV5-4|TRBJ1-2|.|large
CASSLDPGHAMLANYGYTF
TGTGCCAGCAGCTTGGACCCGGGACACGCTATGTTAGCTAACTATGGCTACACCTTC
>TRBV6-6|TRBJ1-4|TRBD1|.
CASSPPVQGRGKLFF
TGTGCCAGCAGCCCCCCTGTACAGGGGCGGGGAAAACTGTTTTTT
>TRBV19|TRBJ2-2|TRBD2|once
CASSLRYSGRYTGELFF
TGTGCCAGTAGTCTTCGTTATAGCGGGAGGTACACCGGGGAGCTGTTTTTT
>TRBV6-1|TRBJ2-5|TRBD1|.
CASRTRDRQETQYF
TGTGCCAGCAGGACCCGGGACAGACAAGAGACCCAGTACTTC
>TRBV7-8|TRBJ2-1|.|.
CASSLGGSTYNEQFF
TGTGCCAGCAGCTTGGGTGGGAGCACCTACAATGAGCAGTTCTTC
>TRBV5-1|TRBJ1-6|.|.
CASSLTSEAVKPPLHF
TGCGCCAGCAGCTTGACCAGCGAGGCCGTTAAACCACCCCTCCACTTT
>TRBV30|TRBJ1-2|TRBD1|.
CAWATGGSRGYTF
TGTGCCTGGGCTACAGGGGGGAGTAGGGGCTACACCTTC
>TRBV6-5|TRBJ1-5|.|.
CASSSRYSNQPQHF
TGTGCCAGCAGTTCCCGTTATAGCAATCAGCCCCAGCATTTT
>TRBV27|TRBJ2-3|TRBD1|.
CASSFLGTAYRDTQYF
TGTGCCAGCAGTTTCCTCGGGACAGCCTACCGGGATACGCAGTATTTT
>TRBV12-2|TRBJ1-2|.|.
CASRFGLPRYGYTF
TGTGCAAGTCGCTTTGGCTTACCTAGGTATGGCTACACCTTC
>TRBV28|TRBJ2-7|TRBD1|.
CASSSGQEPYEQYF
TGTGCCAGCAGTTCAGGACAGGAGCCCTACGAGCAGTACTTC
>TRBV5-5|TRBJ1-1|.|.
CASSLGPPGTEAFF
TGTGCCAGCAGCTTGGGCCCACCGGGGACTGAAGCTTTCTTT
>TRBV10-2|TRBJ1-2|.|.
CASSDQDYGYTF
TGCGCCAGCAGTGACCAGGACTATGGCTACACCTTC
>TRBV5-1|TRBJ1-2|TRBD1|few
CASSLGDSYYGYTF
TGCGCCAGCAGCTTGGGGGACAGCTACTATGGCTACACCTTC
>TRBV7-2|TRBJ2-2|TRBD2|.
CASSETSGGLTGELFF
TGTGCCAGCAGCGAAACTAGCGGGGGGTTGACCGGGGAGCTGTTTTTT